This TCR beta chain was captured in a study of early T cells in non-severe SARS-CoV-2 infection. Study overall: Sequencing input comprised bulk RNA from unsorted whole blood; chain pairing was not available.

CDR1 is SGHRS and CDR2 is YFSETQ in the germline V gene. The CDR3 covers 17 residues. V dropped 0 bases and J dropped 0 bases, with 16 bases sitting between them. This clonotype occurred a few times. The TCR library protocol attached unique molecular identifiers to the individual cDNA molecules. TCRdb reanalysed the 5' RACE reads using MiXCR and keeps one entry per CDR3 protein. Here the sample spans approximately 99,000 distinct CDR3 sequences, 12% being singletons. The sequencing input was whole blood. V usage is TRBV5-1 and J usage is TRBJ2-7, with D possibly being TRBD2 (7 bases). This clonotype was obtained from an adult who was a healthcare worker with PCR-confirmed SARS-CoV-2 infection or an uninfected control (not recorded which). CDR3 sequence (DNA): TGCGCCAGCAGCTTGGTGGGGGGGCTGCAGAGCTCCTACGAGCAGTACTTC. Translated, it gives CASSLVGGLQSSYEQYF.